The present entry profiles one T cell receptor beta chain with its context. This clone has more than one count but fewer than ten. It lacks a known antigen. No base qualities exist here, and no much larger clone lies one base off it. This specimen belongs to a study of blood T cell repertoires in COVID-19 (dated by TCRdb to about 2020). General notes on the study: The collaborator samples originated in the United States, Italy and Spain and spanned the acute and convalescent phases of COVID-19. Sample metadata almost always included a de-identified subject ID, COVID-19 status, age in years and sex. Samples came from the ongoing ImmuneRACE study (first 160 participants) plus 1,254 subjects from 6 global collaborators. Deeply sampled blood TCRbeta repertoires from subjects exposed to, actively infected with, or recovered from COVID-19 were included in the dataset. The repertoires were released in a freely available public database meant as a resource for research on the immune response to SARS-CoV-2. The material from the prospective study consisted of cDNA or gDNA derived from T cells, B-cell-depleted T cells, or PBMCs. Where available, HLA class I and class II types were obtained from metadata supplied by the sample provider rather than from assay-based typing.

CDR1 and CDR2 are read off the germline V gene as SGHDT and YYEEEE. The CDR3 contains 15 residues, cysteine and phenylalanine counted. Only the CDR3 DNA stays, 45 bases, in frame from base 1. Relative to germline, V is missing 4 bases and J is missing 8 bases, with 12 bases of the junction outside any gene match. The immunoSEQ Assay, a bias-controlled multiplex PCR, was used to amplify TCRbeta CDR3 regions from genomic DNA. The authors' analysis ran thus. The number of nucleated cells in each sample was estimated from the amplification of reference gene primers within the assay. To quantify the absolute abundance of each unique TCRbeta CDR3 rearrangement, sequence reads were collapsed and filtered. For each sample, productive Simpson clonality was calculated as the square root of Simpson's diversity index over productive rearrangements. Here the immuneACCESS table is served through TCRdb, limited to in-frame sequences with V and J called. Missing clones are a known gap in these copies; in checked studies unresolved V genes cover under half, and the rest lacks a known reason. D and trimming come from the DNA, and the V and J calls and clone size come from that table. This sample has 130,000 to 150,000 clones in its table, and around 87% of those were observed once. The leading ten clones occupy roughly 6.1% of the sample.

Study-wide conclusions, independent of this receptor: How much clinical and demographic metadata was included differed by source and by participant, and the metadata was provided uncurated.

Each collaborating institution followed its own protocols to collect whole blood in K2EDTA tubes. For TCRbeta analysis, collaborators shipped samples as frozen whole blood, isolated PBMCs, or DNA extracted from either of those sample types. This chain is built from TRBV5-6 and TRBJ1-2; 9 bases in between match TRBD1. The sequenced material came from peripheral blood. The TCR sequence derives from a man older than 75 with acute or convalescent COVID-19. For the CDR3, the sequence is CASSAPGQGLHGYTF. In nucleotides, the sequence is TGTGCCAGCAGCGCGCCGGGACAGGGACTTCACGGCTACACCTTC.